This T cell receptor (beta chain) came from a study of T cell changes during pregnancy in multiple sclerosis. The length of the CDR3 is 14 residues. V was cut by 4 bases and J by 4 bases, with 14 bases left in between. The V gene's germline CDR1 is SGHRS and CDR2 YFSETQ. Generated by immunoSEQ multiplex PCR, the TCRdb table keeps only in-frame clones and is missing some. Counted here are over 70,000 clones, approximately 94% occurring once; the ten biggest clones make up about 2.4%. The chain joins TRBV5-1 to TRBJ1-1; a possible D gene is TRBD1 (5 bases). The sample consisted of peripheral blood, taken in the third trimester of pregnancy. This clonotype originated in a female donor with multiple sclerosis, enrolled in a pregnancy study. CDR3 DNA: TGCGCCAGCAGCCAGGCTCAGGGTGGCACTGAAGCTTTCTTT. It codes for CASSQAQGGTEAFF.